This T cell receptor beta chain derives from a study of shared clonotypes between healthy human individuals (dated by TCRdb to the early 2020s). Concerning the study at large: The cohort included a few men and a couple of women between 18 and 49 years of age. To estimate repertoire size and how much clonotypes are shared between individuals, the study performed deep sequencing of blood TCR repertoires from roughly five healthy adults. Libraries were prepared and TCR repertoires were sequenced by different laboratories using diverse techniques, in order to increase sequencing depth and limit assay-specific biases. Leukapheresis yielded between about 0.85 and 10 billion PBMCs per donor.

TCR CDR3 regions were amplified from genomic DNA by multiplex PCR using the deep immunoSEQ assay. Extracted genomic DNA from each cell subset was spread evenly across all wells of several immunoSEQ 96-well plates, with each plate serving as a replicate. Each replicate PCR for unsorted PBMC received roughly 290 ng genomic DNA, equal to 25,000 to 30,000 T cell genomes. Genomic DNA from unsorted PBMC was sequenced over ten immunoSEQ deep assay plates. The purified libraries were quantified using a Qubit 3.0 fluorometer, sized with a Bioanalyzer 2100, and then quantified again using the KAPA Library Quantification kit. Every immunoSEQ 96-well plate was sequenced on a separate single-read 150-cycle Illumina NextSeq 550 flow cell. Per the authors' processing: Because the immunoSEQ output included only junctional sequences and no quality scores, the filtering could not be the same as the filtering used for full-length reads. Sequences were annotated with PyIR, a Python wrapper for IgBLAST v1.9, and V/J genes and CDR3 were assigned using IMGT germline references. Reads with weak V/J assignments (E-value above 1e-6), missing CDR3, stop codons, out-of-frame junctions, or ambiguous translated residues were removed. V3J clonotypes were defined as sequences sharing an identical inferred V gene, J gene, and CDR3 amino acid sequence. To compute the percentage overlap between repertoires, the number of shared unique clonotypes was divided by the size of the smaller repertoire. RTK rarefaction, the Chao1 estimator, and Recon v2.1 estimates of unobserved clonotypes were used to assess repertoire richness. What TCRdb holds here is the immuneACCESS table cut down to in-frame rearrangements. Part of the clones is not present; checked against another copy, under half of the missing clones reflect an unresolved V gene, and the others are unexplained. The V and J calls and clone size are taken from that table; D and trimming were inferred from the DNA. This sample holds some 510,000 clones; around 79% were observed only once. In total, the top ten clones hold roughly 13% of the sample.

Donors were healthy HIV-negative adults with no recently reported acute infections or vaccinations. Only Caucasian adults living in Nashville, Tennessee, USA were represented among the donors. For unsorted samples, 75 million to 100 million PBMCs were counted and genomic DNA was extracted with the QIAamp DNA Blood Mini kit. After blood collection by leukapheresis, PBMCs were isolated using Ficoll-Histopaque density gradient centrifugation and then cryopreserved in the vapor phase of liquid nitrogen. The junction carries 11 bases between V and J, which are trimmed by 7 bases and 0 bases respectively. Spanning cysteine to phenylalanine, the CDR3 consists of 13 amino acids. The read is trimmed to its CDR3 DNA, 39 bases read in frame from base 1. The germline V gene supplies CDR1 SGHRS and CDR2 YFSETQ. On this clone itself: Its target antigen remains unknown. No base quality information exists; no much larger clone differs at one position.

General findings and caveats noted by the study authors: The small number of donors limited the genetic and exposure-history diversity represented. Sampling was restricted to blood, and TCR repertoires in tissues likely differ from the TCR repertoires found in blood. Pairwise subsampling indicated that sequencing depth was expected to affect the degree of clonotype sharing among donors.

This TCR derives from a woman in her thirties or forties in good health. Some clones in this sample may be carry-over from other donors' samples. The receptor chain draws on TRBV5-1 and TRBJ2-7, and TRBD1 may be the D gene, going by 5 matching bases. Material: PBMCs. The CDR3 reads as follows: CASSTDNSYEQYF. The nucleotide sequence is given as TGCGCCAGCTCAACGGACAACTCCTACGAGCAGTACTTC.